The 25 T cell receptor beta chains reported below all come from one sample, sequenced in a study of shared clonotypes between healthy human individuals. Sequencing used immunoSEQ multiplex PCR; TCRdb keeps in-frame clones, though not all of them. This table has 2 million to 2.5 million clones, roughly 93% appearing once. The sequenced sample was naive CD4+ T cells from PBMCs. Subset indicated: CD45RA+ positively selected. The receptors come from a man younger than 35 in good health. Some clones in this sample may be carry-over from other donors' samples.

The chain has TRBV28 and TRBJ2-7; TRBD2 matches at 8 bases. The CDR3 has 16 amino acids. V shed 6 bases and J 2 bases; nucleotides not matched to a gene: 12. Germline V gene data show CDR1 as MDHEN and CDR2 as SYDVKM. This CDR3 reads CASRIPGLGTPYEQYF. CDR3 coding DNA: TGTGCCAGCAGGATCCCGGGACTAGGGACCCCCTACGAGCAGTACTTC. Using reference TRBV28 and TRBJ2-7 for the parts outside the CDR3, the full variable domain is DVKVTQSSRYLVKRTGEKVFLECVQDMDHENMFWYRQDPGLGLRLIYFSYDVKMKEKGDIPEGYSVSREKKERFSLILESASTNQTSMYLCASRIPGLGTPYEQYFGPGTRLTVT.

The rearrangement links TRBV18 to TRBJ1-2, with a weak D call TRBD1 (5 bases). Germline CDR1 reads KGHSH; CDR2 reads LQKENI. The V gene lost 3 bases and the J gene lost 9 bases, with 14 bases spanning the gap. The CDR3 extends over 13 amino acids. CDR3 sequence: CASSPQGGASYTF. CDR3 nucleotide sequence: TGTGCCAGCTCACCTCAGGGAGGAGCAAGCTACACCTTC.

V gene TRBV18 combines with J gene TRBJ1-1, with TRBD1 as a possible D gene (6 bases). Trimming shortened V by 5 bases and J by 7 bases, and 17 bases separated the two germline ends. The CDR3 extends over 14 amino acids. Per germline, CDR1 KGHSH and CDR2 LQKENI. CDR3 region: CASSDAGAISEAFF. The CDR3 nucleotides are TGTGCCAGCTCAGATGCAGGGGCTATCAGTGAAGCTTTCTTT.

This clone came up a few times. The gene calls are TRBV14 and TRBJ1-4; D unresolved. Germline V lookup: CDR1 SGHDN, CDR2 FVKESK. This CDR3 spans 15 amino acids. V dropped 4 bases and J dropped 0 bases, with 9 bases sitting between them. The DNA of the CDR3 is TGTGCCAGCAGCCCAAGTATCCCAACTAATGAAAAACTGTTTTTT. Amino acid sequence: CASSPSIPTNEKLFF.

V and J are TRBV28 and TRBJ1-6; no definite D call. CDR1 is MDHEN, CDR2 SYDVKM, per germline. V dropped 2 bases and J dropped 10 bases, with 9 bases sitting between them. The CDR3 covers 13 residues. CDR3 amino acids: CASSLVGWSPLHF. The DNA of the CDR3 is TGTGCCAGCAGTTTAGTGGGATGGTCACCCCTCCACTTT. Variable domain in full (rest from reference TRBV28 and TRBJ1-6): DVKVTQSSRYLVKRTGEKVFLECVQDMDHENMFWYRQDPGLGLRLIYFSYDVKMKEKGDIPEGYSVSREKKERFSLILESASTNQTSMYLCASSLVGWSPLHFGNGTRLTVT.

The chain carries TRBV19 and TRBJ2-2, with TRBD1 matching 11 bases. The CDR3 covers 18 residues. Germline trimming cut 7 bases from V and 3 bases from J; bases unmatched to any gene: 13. Germline CDR1 LNHDA, CDR2 SQIVND (reference sequence). The CDR3 region is CASTPGGQGDTDTGELFF. In DNA form, the CDR3 reads TGTGCCAGTACCCCCGGGGGACAGGGGGACACGGACACCGGGGAGCTGTTTTTT.

The chain employs TRBV4-2 and TRBJ2-3; 7 nucleotides match TRBD2. The ends lost 1 base at V and 3 bases at J; junction bases unmatched: 10. The CDR3 covers 17 residues. Per germline, CDR1 LGHNA and CDR2 YNFKEQ. This CDR3 is CASSQVGWEGGTDTQYF. The CDR3 coding sequence is TGTGCCAGCAGCCAAGTCGGTTGGGAGGGAGGGACAGATACGCAGTATTTT.

This chain connects TRBV5-4 to TRBJ2-7, with D perhaps being TRBD1 or TRBD2 (6 bases each). The CDR3 length is 14 residues. CDR1 SGHNT and CDR2 YYREEE come from the germline V gene (reference sequence). V lost 3 bases to trimming and J lost 7 bases, with 17 bases between them. CDR3 coding DNA: TGTGCCAGCAGCTCGGTGGGGGGCCCGGCAGAGCAGTACTTC. It codes for CASSSVGGPAEQYF.

This chain uses TRBV5-4 with TRBJ2-3, with a tentative D call TRBD2 (6 bases). CDR1 and CDR2 from the germline V gene are SGHNT and YYREEE (reference sequence). There are 13 residues in the CDR3. The V and J ends lost 7 bases and 6 bases respectively, with 15 bases between them. The CDR3 DNA is TGTGCCAGCGGGGACTTAAGGGCGGATACGCAGTATTTT. It yields the protein CASGDLRADTQYF.

The V call is TRBV28, the J call TRBJ1-4, with D unclear. Per germline, CDR1 MDHEN and CDR2 SYDVKM. V was pared by 3 bases and J by 0 bases, with 11 bases between. The CDR3 is 16 residues long. The CDR3 loop is CASSLFVAATNEKLFF. CDR3 in DNA: TGTGCCAGCAGTTTGTTCGTAGCAGCAACTAATGAAAAACTGTTTTTT.

This chain uses TRBV7-3 with TRBJ2-2; 7 nucleotides align to TRBD2. The CDR3 sequence is 16 residues long. Germline V lookup: CDR1 SGHTA, CDR2 FQGTGA. Losses at the gene ends were 0 bases for V and 6 bases for J; bases not matched to a gene: 7. The CDR3: CASSLTRERGAGELFF. CDR3 in DNA: TGTGCCAGCAGCTTAACGCGGGAGAGGGGCGCCGGGGAGCTGTTTTTT.

This clone has only one observation. The CDR3 DNA reads as TGCGCCAGCAGCGGGGGACTAGCGGGAGCCGGAGATACGCAGTATTTT. It codes for CASSGGLAGAGDTQYF. This sequence joins TRBV5-1 and TRBJ2-3; 14 bases are shared with TRBD2. J lost 5 bases, V lost 4 bases, and 6 bases had no gene match. The CDR3 length is 16 residues. CDR1 and CDR2 (germline): SGHRS, YFSETQ.

In its sample, this clone was seen once. This CDR3 reads CASSFFGTGRSETQYF. CDR3 in DNA: TGCGCCAGCAGCTTCTTCGGGACAGGGCGTTCGGAGACCCAGTACTTC. The V call is TRBV5-1, the J call TRBJ2-5, with TRBD1 matching over 9 bases. In germline, CDR1 is SGHRS, CDR2 YFSETQ. J was trimmed by 5 bases and V by 2 bases; bases with no gene match: 10. This CDR3 is built from 16 residues.

This clone has just one count. The chain recombines TRBV7-3 with TRBJ2-2; D is ambiguous. Trimming cost V 5 bases and J 1 base, with 11 bases left between them. The germline V gene has CDR1 SGHTA and CDR2 FQGTGA. The CDR3 length is 15 residues. The CDR3 bases are TGTGCCAGCAGCCCCCGTGTGGGGAACACCGGGGAGCTGTTTTTT. Translating gives CASSPRVGNTGELFF.

CDR3 nucleotides: TGTGCCAGCAGCTTAGAGGCTCGTTTGGGACACCTCAACACTGAAGCTTTCTTT. Translation: CASSLEARLGHLNTEAFF. This chain joins TRBV7-9 and TRBJ1-1; a possible D gene is TRBD1 (6 bases). This CDR3 contains 18 residues. V was shortened by 1 base and J by 2 bases, with 20 bases between the two germline ends. Germline V gene data show CDR1 as SEHNR and CDR2 as FQNEAQ (reference sequence).

The chain employs TRBV6-1 and TRBJ2-3; the D is unclear. V dropped 0 bases and J dropped 12 bases, with 13 bases sitting between them. Germline V gives CDR1 MNHNS, CDR2 SASEGT. The CDR3 loop spans 13 amino acids. Here the CDR3 DNA reads TGTGCCAGCAGTGAAGCCCGCGTTGGGTTCCAGTATTTT. Its protein product is CASSEARVGFQYF.

The V call is TRBV9, the J call TRBJ1-1; possible D gene TRBD1, 6 bases. The CDR3 has 15 residues. The germline CDR1 and CDR2 sequences are SGDLS and YYNGEE. The V and J ends lost 3 bases and 0 bases respectively, with 12 bases between them. In DNA, the CDR3 is TGTGCCAGCAGCGCCGTGGGACAACTGAACACTGAAGCTTTCTTT. Its protein is CASSAVGQLNTEAFF.

This clone appeared once. Other DNA sequences in the same sample also yield this CDR3. This chain joins TRBV5-1 and TRBJ1-1; TRBD1 aligns across 8 bases. Germline V CDR1 and CDR2: SGHRS, YFSETQ. The CDR3 covers 14 residues. V was pared by 4 bases and J by 4 bases, with 6 bases of the junction left unmatched. The CDR3 bases are TGCGCCAGCAGCAGAGGACAGGGTGGCACTGAAGCTTTCTTT. It translates to CASSRGQGGTEAFF.

On this clone: At one boundary the junction diverges from the germline segment, which might be a read error. The rearrangement uses TRBV20-1 and TRBJ2-5, with 8 nucleotides matching TRBD1. From germline, CDR1 is DFQATT and CDR2 SNEGSKA (reference sequence). The CDR3 runs to 11 residues. Here the CDR3 reads CSVSSVGQEHF. In DNA form, the CDR3 reads TGCAGTGTGTCCTCGGTGGGACAGGAACACTTC.

In regard to this clone: In the same sample, other DNA sequences code for this CDR3. V usage is TRBV5-1 and J usage is TRBJ2-3, with D unresolved. The V end lost 0 bases, the J end lost 0 bases, and 5 bases lay between the germline ends. This CDR3 is built from 14 residues. The V gene's germline CDR1 is SGHRS and CDR2 YFSETQ. The CDR3 protein is CASSLGGSTDTQYF. Here the CDR3 DNA reads TGCGCCAGCAGCTTGGGAGGTAGCACAGATACGCAGTATTTT.

The gene calls are TRBV2 and TRBJ2-7, with 7 bases aligning to TRBD1. Per the germline V gene, CDR1 is SNHLY and CDR2 is FYNNEI. The CDR3 consists of 13 residues. Losses at the gene ends were 7 bases for V and 3 bases for J; bases not matched to a gene: 6. The CDR3 DNA is TGTGCCAGCAAAGAGACAGGGCTCTACGAGCAGTACTTC. Protein: CASKETGLYEQYF.

The V gene is TRBV5-1, the J gene TRBJ2-7, with a possible D match to TRBD1 (7 bases). The CDR3 covers 14 residues. The germline V and J ends were trimmed by 5 bases and 2 bases, with 14 bases remaining between them. The germline CDR1 and CDR2 sequences are SGHRS and YFSETQ. The CDR3 is CASRGGTETYEQYF. The DNA for the CDR3 is TGCGCCAGCAGAGGGGGGACAGAAACCTACGAGCAGTACTTC.

The V call is TRBV4-1, the J call TRBJ2-5; D is unresolved. Germline CDR1 MGHRA, CDR2 YSYEKL. The CDR3 covers 14 residues. V gave up 0 bases and J gave up 1 base, with 6 bases separating them. The CDR3 reads CASSQDHFQETQYF. CDR3 nucleotides: TGCGCCAGCAGCCAAGACCACTTCCAAGAGACCCAGTACTTC.

The chain recombines TRBV7-2 with TRBJ1-4, with D perhaps matching TRBD1 (6 bases). The CDR3 runs 15 residues. V was pared by 4 bases and J by 8 bases, with 17 bases between. Germline loops: CDR1 SGHTA, CDR2 FQGNSA. CDR3 sequence: CASSSQGGIGEKLFF. In DNA form, the CDR3 reads TGTGCCAGCAGCTCACAGGGAGGTATAGGCGAAAAACTGTTTTTT.

Remarks on this clone: Additional DNA sequences in this sample encode the identical CDR3. V gene TRBV9 combines with J gene TRBJ2-1; 8 nucleotides align to TRBD2. CDR1 and CDR2 from the germline V gene are SGDLS and YYNGEE. The CDR3 is 15 residues long. The junction had 2 bases not matched to a gene; V was cut back by 3 bases and J by 0 bases. CDR3 in amino acids: CASSATSGSYNEQFF. CDR3 DNA: TGTGCCAGCAGCGCTACTAGCGGCTCCTACAATGAGCAGTTCTTC.